One and the same sample provided the 22 T cell receptor beta chains below, sequenced in a study of circulating CD8 cells and anti-PD-1 response in melanoma. Each library started from approximately 15 ng of total RNA using the QIAseq Immune Repertoire TCR panel. TCRdb recomputed calls from the reads with MiXCR, one row per CDR3 protein. The repertoire has fewer than 500 distinct CDR3 sequences, roughly 7.4% of them found once; the top ten carry around 70%. Four subsets defined by PD-1 and/or TIGIT were sorted from live CD3+CD8+TCRalphabeta+ cells. The sequences come from CD8+ T cells from PBMCs, collected at baseline or after one month of anti-PD-1 therapy (not recorded which). These receptors came from a human donor with melanoma.

By sample fraction, this clonotype is large (0.1 to 1%). The rearrangement uses TRBV29-1 and TRBJ2-3; 11 bases fit TRBD2. Germline CDR1 SQVTM, CDR2 ANQGSEA. This CDR3 has 20 residues. J lost 0 bases, V lost 0 bases, and 14 bases had no gene match. This CDR3 is CSVEDIVLAGGLGSTDTQYF. The CDR3 region has the DNA TGCAGCGTTGAAGATATCGTGCTAGCGGGAGGCCTCGGGAGCACAGATACGCAGTATTTT.

This clonotype has a handful of counts. The junction departs from the called germline gene at one end, perhaps through a read error. V usage is TRBV30 and J usage is TRBJ2-1, with 7 bases that match TRBD2. The germline gives CDR1 GTSNPN, CDR2 SVGIG (reference sequence). This CDR3 is built from 15 residues. CDR3 amino acids: CAWSVSLADYNERFF. The CDR3 DNA reads as TGTGCCTGGAGTGTAAGCCTAGCGGACTACAATGAGCGGTTCTTC.

Judged by abundance, this clonotype is large. This rearrangement joins TRBV11-2 to TRBJ2-3; no definite D call. V was trimmed by 3 bases and J by 4 bases, leaving 20 bases between them. The CDR3 runs to 17 residues. Germline CDR1 is SGHAT and CDR2 is FQNNGV. CDR3 loop: CASSFDRVAVGADTQYF. CDR3 DNA sequence: TGTGCCAGCAGCTTCGATCGCGTGGCGGTTGGGGCAGATACGCAGTATTTT.

The chain is built from TRBV27 and TRBJ2-7; 11 nucleotides agree with TRBD1. Germline V gives CDR1 MNHEY, CDR2 SMNVEV (reference sequence). CDR3 length: 14 amino acids. The trim removed 7 bases at V and 2 bases at J, leaving 4 bases unmatched. The CDR3 DNA is TGTGCCAGCAAACCGGGACAGGGGGCCTACGAGCAGTACTTC. The encoded protein is CASKPGQGAYEQYF.

A remark on this clonotype: Given a much more abundant clone one base away, this may be a read error. The chain couples TRBV28 to TRBJ2-7, with TRBD2 matching over 9 bases. The length of the CDR3 is 15 residues. Per the germline V gene, CDR1 is MDHEN and CDR2 is SYDVKM. The CDR3 is CASSLQLAGASEQCF. The CDR3, as DNA: TGTGCCAGCAGTCTCCAACTAGCGGGTGCGAGTGAGCAGTGCTTC.

This clonotype ranks as large. The V call is TRBV20-1, the J call TRBJ2-7; 7 bases are a match to TRBD2. CDR3 length: 15 residues. Trimming cost V 3 bases and J 3 bases; bases outside gene matches: 11. Germline CDR1 is DFQATT and CDR2 is SNEGSKA (reference sequence). DNA for the CDR3: TGCAGTGCTAGGGGTCACCGGGACTATAACTACGAGCAGTACTTC. It codes for CSARGHRDYNYEQYF.

This clonotype counts as large. The rearrangement uses TRBV11-2 and TRBJ2-3, with D possibly matching TRBD2 (5 bases). The CDR3 consists of 15 residues. Between the trimmed V and J ends, which lost 2 bases and 4 bases, there was a span of 13 bases. Per germline, CDR1 SGHAT and CDR2 FQNNGV. CDR3 nucleotide sequence: TGTGCCAGCAGCTTATCCGAGGGCCGGGCAGATACGCAGTATTTT. Amino acids: CASSLSEGRADTQYF.

This clonotype was counted between two and nine times. Possible read error: a much larger clone is one base away. The V call is TRBV27, the J call TRBJ1-6; D remains ambiguous. Trimming took 0 bases from V and 8 from J, leaving 14 bases between them. Germline V gene data show CDR1 as MNHEY and CDR2 as SMNVEV (reference sequence). This CDR3 region has 16 residues. This CDR3 is CASSLSFGREDSPLHF. CDR3 coding DNA: TGTGCCAGCAGTTTATCGTTCGGGCGAGAGGATTCACCCCTCCACTTT.

This clonotype qualifies as large. The rearrangement links TRBV9 to TRBJ2-2, with 10 positions matching TRBD2. This CDR3 region has 15 residues. With V trimmed by 4 bases and J by 7 bases, 7 bases remained unmatched. Germline lookup yields CDR1 SGDLS and CDR2 YYNGEE. The CDR3 sequence: CASSRLAGDDGELFF. CDR3 DNA sequence: TGTGCCAGCAGCCGGCTAGCGGGAGACGACGGGGAGCTGTTTTTT.

By share of the sample, this clonotype is medium-sized. The chain links TRBV12-3 or TRBV12-4 to TRBJ1-1, with no clear D. The germline V and J ends were trimmed by 5 bases and 8 bases, with 9 bases remaining between them. CDR3 size: 11 residues. CDR3 nucleotide sequence: TGTGCCAGCAGTAGGTCGGAGGAAGCTTTCTTT. Protein product: CASSRSEEAFF.

This clonotype is categorized as hyperexpanded. V is TRBV27 and J is TRBJ2-5; D gene unclear. Germline-derived CDR1 and CDR2 are MNHEY and SMNVEV (reference sequence). Trimming removed 2 bases at V and 7 bases at J, with 14 bases between. The CDR3 is made up of 14 amino acids. The CDR3 coding sequence is TGTGCCAGCAGTTTAGGATCAGGATTTGCGACCCAGTACTTC. Translation: CASSLGSGFATQYF.

Of note for this clonotype: A much larger clone sits a single nucleotide away, making a read error possible. This sequence joins TRBV27 and TRBJ2-5; D perhaps matches TRBD2 (6 bases). Germline V gene sequence: CDR1 MNHEY, CDR2 SMNVEV (reference sequence). There are 13 residues in the CDR3. The CDR3 region is CASSLEGTQTRYF. The CDR3 coding sequence is TGTGCCAGCAGTTTGGAGGGAACGCAGACCCGGTACTTC.

CDR3 in DNA: TGTGCCAGCAGCTTCGGGGGGCGAGATGAGCAGTTCTTC. Its protein product is CASSFGGRDEQFF. This chain uses TRBV7-8 with TRBJ2-1; perhaps TRBD2 as D (7 bases). Germline CDR1 reads SGHVS; CDR2 reads FQNEAQ. The V and J ends lost 3 bases and 8 bases respectively, with 11 bases between them. CDR3 length: 13 amino acids.

In its sample, this clonotype ranks as medium-sized. CDR3 DNA: TGTGCCAGCAGCTTATCCGGGACAGGGTCGTATGGCTACACCTTC. Translation gives CASSLSGTGSYGYTF. The chain joins TRBV7-2 to TRBJ1-2; 9 bases line up with TRBD1. The CDR3 covers 15 residues. The ends lost 2 bases at V and 5 bases at J; junction bases unmatched: 6. The germline V gene has CDR1 SGHTA and CDR2 FQGNSA.

This clonotype is categorized as medium-sized. This rearrangement joins TRBV28 to TRBJ2-1; D not certain. The germline gives CDR1 MDHEN, CDR2 SYDVKM. This CDR3 is built from 16 residues. V gave up 2 bases and J gave up 0 bases, with 11 bases separating them. The CDR3: CASSLARSSSYNEQFF. The CDR3 DNA is TGTGCCAGCAGTTTAGCCCGGTCCAGCTCCTACAATGAGCAGTTCTTC.

By sample share, this clonotype is large. This rearrangement joins TRBV19 to TRBJ2-1, with 7 bases that match TRBD1. This CDR3 spans 16 amino acids. With V trimmed by 4 bases and J by 2 bases, 8 bases remained unmatched. Germline CDR1 LNHDA, CDR2 SQIVND (reference sequence). CDR3 sequence reads: CASSREGAPTYNEQFF. The CDR3 nucleotides read TGTGCCAGTAGTAGAGAGGGGGCGCCCACCTACAATGAGCAGTTCTTC.

This clonotype qualifies as medium-sized. The V gene is TRBV5-6, the J gene TRBJ2-7; D is perhaps TRBD2 (5 bases). The CDR3 spans 14 residues. V dropped 6 bases and J dropped 4 bases, with 17 bases sitting between them. Germline V gives CDR1 SGHDT, CDR2 YYEEEE. As DNA, the CDR3 is TGTGCCAGCACCATACTAGAGGGAGTTTACGAGCAGTACTTC. This codes for CASTILEGVYEQYF.

This clonotype is classed as large. The chain links TRBV28 to TRBJ2-1; 10 nucleotides match TRBD2. The germline V gene has CDR1 MDHEN and CDR2 SYDVKM. There are 13 residues in the CDR3. V was pared by 8 bases and J by 7 bases, with 5 bases of the junction left unmatched. The CDR3: CASLAGDHNEQFF. DNA of the CDR3: TGTGCCAGCCTAGCGGGAGATCATAATGAGCAGTTCTTC.

In its sample, this clonotype ranks as medium-sized. V and J are TRBV24-1 and TRBJ2-1, with 7 bases matching TRBD1. This CDR3 comprises 15 residues. The V gene end was trimmed by 2 bases and the J gene end by 7 bases; junction bases not matched to a gene: 7. The V gene's germline CDR1 is KGHDR and CDR2 SFDVKD. CDR3 bases: TGTGCCACCAGTGATTACAGGGGCTGGGGGAATGAGCAGTTCTTC. Its protein is CATSDYRGWGNEQFF.

In its sample, this clonotype is medium-sized. This sequence joins TRBV27 and TRBJ2-2; 9 bases match TRBD1. Germline CDR1 and CDR2: MNHEY and SMNVEV (reference sequence). This CDR3 spans 17 amino acids. V lost 7 bases and J lost 4; bases outside the gene matches: 13. The chain's CDR3 is CASTPWKGQGGTGELFF. The CDR3 DNA reads TGTGCCAGCACCCCGTGGAAGGGACAGGGCGGCACCGGGGAGCTGTTTTTT.

This clonotype is categorized as large. The V call is TRBV29-1, the J call TRBJ2-7; TRBD2 aligns across 8 bases. From germline, CDR1 is SQVTM and CDR2 ANQGSEA. This CDR3 comprises 15 residues. V lost 2 bases to trimming and J lost 2 bases; unmatched junction nucleotides: 8. The CDR3 DNA reads TGCAGCGTTGAAACCCCTAGCGGGCTAACCTACGAGCAGTACTTC. Amino acids: CSVETPSGLTYEQYF.

This clonotype is categorized as medium-sized (0.01 to 0.1%). The chain is built from TRBV29-1 and TRBJ2-3; D possibly corresponds to TRBD2 (6 bases). The CDR3 extends over 15 amino acids. V was shortened by 0 bases and J by 3 bases, with 13 bases between the two germline ends. Germline assignment: CDR1 SQVTM and CDR2 ANQGSEA. CDR3 loop: CSVEDPREETDTQYF. In nucleotides, the CDR3 is TGCAGCGTTGAAGACCCGAGGGAGGAAACAGATACGCAGTATTTT.